Presented here are 11 T cell receptor beta chains from one specimen sequenced in a study of cytomegalovirus exposure and HLA in healthy donors. Primers: 60 Vbeta forward and 13 Jbeta reverse. Using immunoSEQ multiplex PCR, the repertoire was profiled, and TCRdb retains in-frame clones only, with some absent. The data show roughly 170,000 clones, approximately 72% seen once. The sample taken for sequencing was PBMCs. The receptors shown here come from a female donor in good health and CMV-seronegative.

The chain joins TRBV30 to TRBJ1-4, with D unresolved. Germline assignment: CDR1 GTSNPN and CDR2 SVGIG (reference sequence). The CDR3 length is 12 residues. The V and J ends lost 1 base and 5 bases respectively, with 5 bases between them. CDR3 residues: CAWSAGNEKLFF. In DNA, the CDR3 is TGTGCCTGGAGTGCGGGGAATGAAAAACTGTTTTTT.

This chain joins TRBV4-1 and TRBJ2-6, with a possible D match to TRBD1 (5 bases). CDR1 is MGHRA and CDR2 is YSYEKL in the germline V gene. The V end lost 0 bases, the J end lost 0 bases, and 18 bases lay between the germline ends. This CDR3 comprises 20 residues. The CDR3 sequence is CASSQDLRGRVFSGANVLTF. The DNA of the CDR3 is TGCGCCAGCAGCCAAGATCTTCGCGGCAGGGTTTTCTCTGGGGCCAACGTCCTGACTTTC.

As regards this clone: This specimen includes other DNA sequences encoding the same CDR3. This chain links TRBV5-1 with TRBJ1-4, with 10 bases matching TRBD1. The V and J ends lost 5 bases and 8 bases, in that order; junction bases with no gene match: 9. In germline, CDR1 is SGHRS, CDR2 YFSETQ. The CDR3 contains 15 residues. This chain's CDR3 is CASRAGTGVQEKLFF. The CDR3 region has the DNA TGCGCCAGCAGGGCCGGGACAGGGGTGCAGGAAAAACTGTTTTTT.

Only a few counts were recorded for this clone. The chain links TRBV7-2 to TRBJ2-7; D remains ambiguous. CDR1 is SGHTA and CDR2 is FQGNSA in the germline V gene. Trimming removed 2 bases at V and 3 bases at J, with 11 bases between. There are 14 residues in the CDR3. The CDR3 nucleotides read TGTGCCAGCAGCTTACCACCGACAAGCTACGAGCAGTACTTC. Translated: CASSLPPTSYEQYF.

The chain uses TRBV11-2 and TRBJ2-7; 8 bases line up with TRBD2. The CDR3 loop spans 16 amino acids. Trimming cost V 1 base and J 5 bases; bases outside gene matches: 10. Germline CDR1 is SGHAT and CDR2 is FQNNGV. Here the CDR3 reads CASSLGVAGGLHEQYF. The DNA for the CDR3 is TGTGCCAGCAGCTTAGGGGTGGCGGGAGGTCTCCACGAGCAGTACTTC.

The chain carries TRBV5-4 and TRBJ2-2; D ambiguous. The V gene lost 2 bases and the J gene lost 8 bases, with 4 bases spanning the gap. The germline CDR1 and CDR2 sequences are SGHNT and YYREEE (reference sequence). The CDR3 has 11 residues. In DNA, the CDR3 is TGTGCCAGCAGCTTCGGTGGGGAGCTGTTTTTT. Translation gives CASSFGGELFF.

The chain combines TRBV15 with TRBJ2-2; D not certain. With 3 bases removed from V and 1 base from J, the gap between germline ends came to 3 bases. CDR3 size: 13 residues. CDR1 LNHNV and CDR2 YYDKDF come from the germline V gene (reference sequence). This chain's CDR3 is CATSSKNTGELFF. The CDR3, as DNA: TGTGCCACCAGCAGCAAGAACACCGGGGAGCTGTTTTTT. The entire variable domain, with the rest obtained from reference TRBV15 and TRBJ2-2, is as follows: DAMVIQNPRYQVTQFGKPVTLSCSQTLNHNVMYWYQQKSSQAPKLLFHYYDKDFNNEADTPDNFQSRRPNTSFCFLDIRSPGLGDTAMYLCATSSKNTGELFFGEGSRLTVL.

This clone occurred once. J is TRBJ2-2 and V is TRBV4-3, with TRBD1 as a possible D gene (5 bases). Per germline, CDR1 LGHNA and CDR2 YSLEER. The CDR3 sequence is 17 residues long. The V and J ends lost 0 bases and 0 bases respectively, with 11 bases between them. In DNA, the CDR3 is TGCGCCAGCAGCCAAGATCGAGTAGGGGCGAACACCGGGGAGCTGTTTTTT. Translated: CASSQDRVGANTGELFF.

The rearrangement joins TRBV7-9 to TRBJ2-7; 8 positions match TRBD2. The CDR3 extends over 14 amino acids. The trim removed 3 bases at V and 3 bases at J, leaving 4 bases unmatched. Germline CDR1 and CDR2: SEHNR and FQNEAQ (reference sequence). The chain's CDR3 is CASSFGGANYEQYF. CDR3 nucleotide sequence: TGTGCCAGCAGCTTCGGGGGGGCAAACTACGAGCAGTACTTC.

The rearrangement uses TRBV12-5 and TRBJ2-2; 10 bases match TRBD1. The CDR3 is 14 residues long. V shed 6 bases, J shed 8 bases, and the junction held 6 bases outside the gene matches. Germline V gene sequence: CDR1 LGHNT, CDR2 FRNRAP. The CDR3 region has the DNA TGTGCTAGTGGGTTGACAGGGGGCCGGGGGGAGCTGTTTTTT. Encoded protein: CASGLTGGRGELFF.

Remarks on this clone: The junction does not match germline at one end; this may be a read error. Other DNA sequences in this specimen translate into the identical CDR3. The chain has TRBV7-2 and TRBJ2-2, with a weak D call TRBD2 (5 bases). This CDR3 is built from 14 residues. CDR1 is SGHTA, CDR2 FQGNSA, per germline. CDR3 amino acids: CASSLLRSAGELFF. The CDR3 DNA follows: TGTGCCAGCAGCTTATTACGGTCGGCCGGGGAGTTGTTTTTT.